This T cell receptor beta chain stems from a study of T cell responses to AZD1222 COVID-19 vaccine. Study-level points and caveats: Per reports, nearly half of all spike-specific TCRs target regions that are unmutated in variants. Spike as a whole was targeted by vaccine-associated CD4 TCRs, dominant at 160-218 and 743-854. The donor cohort was predominantly white British with a female majority, and clonal diversity may have been underestimated. Recipients of two AZD1222 doses showed rising Spike-specific TCR breadth and depth.

Germline V gene sequence: CDR1 ENHRY, CDR2 SYGVKD. Trimming took 8 bases from V and 2 from J, leaving 6 bases between them. The CDR3 loop spans 12 amino acids. As to this clone: Its target is unknown.

Sequencing was performed with immunoSEQ multiplex PCR; in TCRdb, only in-frame clones are kept and a portion is missing. The sample contains 75,000 to 100,000 clones, roughly nine tenths of which appear only once. This chain joins TRBV10-3 and TRBJ2-2, with no clear D. The source material was peripheral blood, sampled on day 0 of AZD1222 vaccination. The sequence derives from an adult in good health. The CDR3 bases are TGTGCCATCCCCGGTAACACCGGGGAGCTGTTTTTT. Protein sequence: CAIPGNTGELFF.